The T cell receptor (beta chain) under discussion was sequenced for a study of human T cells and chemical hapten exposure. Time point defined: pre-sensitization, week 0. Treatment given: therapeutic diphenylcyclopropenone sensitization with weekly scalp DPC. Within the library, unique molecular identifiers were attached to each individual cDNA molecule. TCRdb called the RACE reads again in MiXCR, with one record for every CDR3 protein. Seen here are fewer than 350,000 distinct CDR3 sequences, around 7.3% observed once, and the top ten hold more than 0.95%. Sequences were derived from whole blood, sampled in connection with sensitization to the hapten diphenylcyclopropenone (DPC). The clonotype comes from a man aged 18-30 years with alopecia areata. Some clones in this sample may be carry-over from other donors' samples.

The CDR3 is CSVLTWASYEQYF. In DNA, the CDR3 is TGCAGCGTTCTCACTTGGGCCTCCTACGAGCAGTACTTC. V gene TRBV29-1 combines with J gene TRBJ2-7; no clear D gene. This CDR3 is built from 13 residues. V was pared by 5 bases and J by 0 bases, with 11 bases between. In germline, CDR1 is SQVTM, CDR2 ANQGSEA.